By share of the sample, the clone carrying this T cell receptor (beta chain) is medium-sized. Its target is unknown. Amplification of TRBV12-4/TRBJ1-2 clonotypes used adaptor-ligated barcode primers. TCRdb independently ran MiXCR on the multiplex PCR reads; one entry per CDR3 protein. Among just under 2,500 distinct CDR3 sequences listed, about 2.2% were seen once. Deletions cut 6 bases from V and 4 bases from J, with 9 bases between. This CDR3 has 12 amino acids. Cells sorted as Tregs were CD4+, CD25+ and CD127-/low. Overall study findings and caveats: Tumor memory CD4+ T cell TCR gene usage was found to cluster with blood and lymph node memory CD4+ cells and with lymph node naive CD4+ cells. About an eighth of tumor Treg sequences matched naive CD4+ cells. Tumor Tregs overlapped most with tumor, then blood, naive CD4+ cells.

J is TRBJ1-2 and V is TRBV12-3 or TRBV12-4; tentative D call: TRBD1 (5 bases). Sequencing input: tumor-infiltrating Tregs sorted from the breast tumor. This clonotype was obtained from a female donor with breast cancer. CDR3 loop: CASRQGVYGYTF. The DNA of the CDR3 is TGTGCCAGCAGGCAGGGAGTCTATGGCTACACCTTC.